This passage covers 27 T cell receptor beta chains from one sample sequenced in a study of blood T cell repertoires in COVID-19. Sequencing used immunoSEQ multiplex PCR; TCRdb keeps in-frame clones, though not all of them. Counted here are fewer than 200,000 clones, around 88% occurring once; the ten biggest clones make up about 3.5%. The sample was PBMCs or T cells enriched from blood (not recorded which). These TCRs come from a woman between 45 and 60 years old in a cohort exposed to, infected with or recovered from COVID-19 (not recorded which).

This chain connects TRBV18 to TRBJ1-5; possibly TRBD1 for D (6 bases). This CDR3 has 18 residues. Germline V gene lookup returns CDR1 KGHSH and CDR2 LQKENI. Trimming pared 2 bases from V and 0 bases from J, leaving 17 bases between. The CDR3 loop reads CASSPEGQPAYSNQPQHF. The CDR3 nucleotides are TGTGCCAGCTCACCAGAAGGACAGCCTGCTTATAGCAATCAGCCCCAGCATTTT.

The chain carries TRBV14 and TRBJ2-5; 11 bases agree with TRBD2. V shed 2 bases and J 0 bases; nucleotides not matched to a gene: 2. The CDR3 runs 16 residues. The germline V gene has CDR1 SGHDN and CDR2 FVKESK. This chain's CDR3 is CASSQRLAGNQETQYF. The CDR3 DNA is TGTGCCAGCAGCCAAAGACTAGCGGGAAACCAAGAGACCCAGTACTTC.

Written as DNA, the CDR3 is TGTGCCAGCAGCCAATCCTCGGGAGGGCGGGCAGATACGCAGTATTTT. Protein product: CASSQSSGGRADTQYF. The V call is TRBV3-1 (or the pseudogene TRBV3-2), the J call TRBJ2-3; 8 nucleotides align to TRBD2. The CDR3 sequence is 16 residues long. V was pared by 2 bases and J by 4 bases, with 8 bases of the junction left unmatched. From germline, CDR1 is LGHDT and CDR2 YNNKEL (reference sequence).

The rearrangement links TRBV5-1 to TRBJ2-3, with D possibly TRBD2 on 6 matching bases. Trimming stripped 4 bases from V and 4 bases from J, with 10 bases between. Germline V gives CDR1 SGHRS, CDR2 YFSETQ. The CDR3 has 13 residues. This CDR3 reads CASSPGGADTQYF. The DNA for the CDR3 is TGCGCCAGCAGCCCAGGAGGGGCAGATACGCAGTATTTT.

The chain links TRBV9 to TRBJ1-4; tentative D call: TRBD1 (6 bases). The CDR3 contains 15 residues. The V gene lost 1 base and the J gene lost 2 bases, with 9 bases spanning the gap. Per the germline V gene, CDR1 is SGDLS and CDR2 is YYNGEE. Here the CDR3 reads CASSVSGVTNEKLFF. The CDR3 bases are TGTGCCAGCAGCGTATCAGGGGTCACTAATGAAAAACTGTTTTTT.

V is TRBV9 and J is TRBJ2-5; 10 bases fit TRBD2. V dropped 4 bases and J dropped 2; count of bases not matched to a gene: 5. From germline, CDR1 is SGDLS and CDR2 YYNGEE. CDR3 length: 15 residues. CDR3 protein: CASSIGLADQETQYF. The CDR3 DNA reads TGTGCCAGCAGCATCGGACTAGCGGATCAAGAGACCCAGTACTTC.

The chain combines TRBV5-4 with TRBJ2-1, with 11 bases fitting TRBD2. Germline values: CDR1 SGHNT, CDR2 YYREEE (reference sequence). CDR3 length: 17 amino acids. With 0 bases clipped from V and 5 bases from J, the junction kept 7 bases outside the gene matches. The CDR3 bases are TGTGCCAGCAGCTTGGAGGTAGCGGGAGGGCTCCACAATGAGCAGTTCTTC. It encodes CASSLEVAGGLHNEQFF.

This clone was recorded a few times. The chain uses TRBV5-1 and TRBJ1-1, with 9 bases fitting TRBD1. Germline-derived CDR1 and CDR2 are SGHRS and YFSETQ. This CDR3 spans 17 amino acids. V lost 0 bases to trimming and J lost 1 base; unmatched junction nucleotides: 7. The CDR3: CASSLAGQGIGNTEAFF. CDR3 sequence (DNA): TGCGCCAGCAGCTTGGCCGGACAGGGGATCGGGAACACTGAAGCTTTCTTT.

There are a few counts of this clone. V gene TRBV2 combines with J gene TRBJ2-7; 7 bases line up with TRBD2. The CDR3 is 11 amino acids. J gave up 4 bases and V 6 bases, and 0 bases lay outside the gene matches. CDR1 and CDR2 from the germline V gene are SNHLY and FYNNEI. The CDR3 coding sequence is TGTGCCAGCAGGGGGGGGTACGAGCAGTACTTC. Its translation is CASRGGYEQYF.

J is TRBJ1-2 and V is TRBV28, with 7 nucleotides matching TRBD1. Germline V gene lookup returns CDR1 MDHEN and CDR2 SYDVKM. The V and J ends lost 6 bases and 7 bases, in that order; junction bases with no gene match: 8. The CDR3 runs to 13 residues. CDR3 nucleotide sequence: TGTGCCAGCAGGTACGACAGGGTACGTGGCTACACCTTC. It codes for CASRYDRVRGYTF.

The chain employs TRBV28 and TRBJ1-5, with a tentative D call TRBD1 (5 bases). Per germline, CDR1 MDHEN and CDR2 SYDVKM. The ends were cut back, 6 bases at V and 5 bases at J, with 17 bases in the middle. The CDR3 covers 15 residues. Written as DNA, the CDR3 is TGTGCCAGCAGCGCCCGTTCGGGAGGGGATCAGCCCCAGCATTTT. Amino acid sequence: CASSARSGGDQPQHF.

This CDR3 is CASSLVLNTGELFF. The CDR3 coding sequence is TGTGCCAGCAGCTTAGTCCTAAACACCGGGGAGCTGTTTTTT. The rearrangement links TRBV7-6 to TRBJ2-2; D gene uncertain. Germline CDR1 reads SGHVS; CDR2 reads FNYEAQ. Trimming pared 1 base from V and 2 bases from J, leaving 5 bases between. The CDR3 has 14 amino acids.

V is TRBV5-5 and J is TRBJ2-7; 7 bases agree with TRBD2. The germline gives CDR1 SGHKS, CDR2 YYEKEE (reference sequence). The CDR3 covers 15 residues. Trimming cost V 1 base and J 3 bases; bases outside gene matches: 7. CDR3 sequence: CASSLLTGGDYEQYF. The DNA of the CDR3 is TGTGCCAGCAGCTTGTTAACGGGAGGAGACTACGAGCAGTACTTC. The variable domain in full, completed from reference TRBV5-5 and TRBJ2-7, reads DAGVTQSPTHLIKTRGQQVTLRCSPISGHKSVSWYQQVLGQGPQFIFQYYEKEERGRGNFPDRFSARQFPNYSSELNVNALLLGDSALYLCASSLLTGGDYEQYFGPGTRLTVT.

This chain uses TRBV5-4 with TRBJ2-7; 7 nucleotides agree with TRBD1. J lost 3 bases, V lost 4 bases, and 7 bases had no gene match. Per the germline V gene, CDR1 is SGHNT and CDR2 is YYREEE (reference sequence). This CDR3 is built from 14 residues. The DNA of the CDR3 is TGTGCCAGCAGCCGGCCGGGACAGAGCTACGAGCAGTACTTC. Translated: CASSRPGQSYEQYF.

The genes are TRBV27 and TRBJ1-4; 10 bases agree with TRBD1. From germline, CDR1 is MNHEY and CDR2 SMNVEV (reference sequence). The CDR3 has 17 amino acids. Losses at the gene ends were 10 bases for V and 0 bases for J; bases not matched to a gene: 11. This CDR3 reads CATLQPGQGTTNEKLFF. CDR3 nucleotide sequence: TGTGCCACCCTTCAACCGGGACAGGGGACAACTAATGAAAAACTGTTTTTT.

V usage is TRBV10-3 and J usage is TRBJ2-7; 10 bases agree with TRBD1. Germline values: CDR1 ENHRY, CDR2 SYGVKD. This CDR3 region has 14 residues. Trimming at V came to 5 bases and at J to 2 bases, leaving 3 bases not matched to a gene. CDR3: CAISLDRGAYEQYF. CDR3 sequence (DNA): TGTGCCATCAGTTTGGACAGGGGGGCCTACGAGCAGTACTTC.

CDR3 bases: TGTGCCAGCAGGCGAGCGGGAGGTTCCTACGAGCAGTACTTC. Residues: CASRRAGGSYEQYF. This chain links TRBV14 with TRBJ2-7; 9 bases map to TRBD2. Trimming at V came to 6 bases and at J to 1 base, leaving 4 bases not matched to a gene. Germline lookup yields CDR1 SGHDN and CDR2 FVKESK. This CDR3 spans 14 amino acids.

This clone was seen more than once but under ten times. Other nucleotide sequences in the sample specify the same CDR3. V is TRBV9 and J is TRBJ1-5; D gene ambiguous. The CDR3 has 14 residues. V was shortened by 3 bases and J by 0 bases, with 7 bases between the two germline ends. The germline gives CDR1 SGDLS, CDR2 YYNGEE. CDR3 in amino acids: CASSATDSNQPQHF. CDR3 coding DNA: TGTGCCAGCAGCGCAACAGATAGCAATCAGCCCCAGCATTTT.

This chain uses TRBV15 with TRBJ2-6; 7 nucleotides align to TRBD1. The CDR3 has 17 amino acids. Germline V gene data show CDR1 as LNHNV and CDR2 as YYDKDF (reference sequence). The J segment lost 0 bases and the V segment lost 5 bases, leaving 7 bases of the junction unmatched. The CDR3: CATSSHRGISGANVLTF. In DNA, the CDR3 is TGTGCCACCAGCTCACACAGGGGAATCTCTGGGGCCAACGTCCTGACTTTC.

The genes are TRBV24-1 and TRBJ2-7; 7 nucleotides line up with TRBD2. The J segment lost 3 bases and the V segment lost 4 bases, leaving 2 bases of the junction unmatched. The CDR3 is 13 amino acids. Germline lookup yields CDR1 KGHDR and CDR2 SFDVKD. The CDR3 DNA reads as TGTGCCACCAGTGACGGGAGGTACTACGAGCAGTACTTC. It codes for CATSDGRYYEQYF.

CDR3 nucleotides: TGTGCCAGCAGTACGACAGGGGGCAGAGATCAGCCCCAGCATTTT. Amino acid sequence: CASSTTGGRDQPQHF. The chain recombines TRBV2 with TRBJ1-5, with 10 bases lining up with TRBD1. This CDR3 is built from 15 residues. V trimming: 5 bases; J trimming: 5 bases; junction bases outside the gene matches: 6. The V gene's germline CDR1 is SNHLY and CDR2 FYNNEI. Together with reference TRBV2 and TRBJ1-5, the CDR3 gives the full variable domain: EPEVTQTPSHQVTQMGQEVILRCVPISNHLYFYWYRQILGQKVEFLVSFYNNEISEKSEIFDDQFSVERPDGSNFTLKIRSTKLEDSAMYFCASSTTGGRDQPQHFGDGTRLSIL.

This clone was found a few times. V gene TRBV14 combines with J gene TRBJ1-3; perhaps TRBD1 as D (6 bases). Germline lookup yields CDR1 SGHDN and CDR2 FVKESK. V lost 4 bases and J 0 bases, leaving 13 bases between the germline ends. The length of the CDR3 is 16 residues. CDR3: CASSRPGGGSGNTIYF. The CDR3 DNA reads as TGTGCCAGCAGCCGTCCGGGGGGCGGCTCTGGAAACACCATATATTTT.

The chain combines TRBV5-4 with TRBJ2-3; 9 bases align to TRBD2. V dropped 5 bases and J dropped 5; count of bases not matched to a gene: 3. Germline CDR1 and CDR2: SGHNT and YYREEE (reference sequence). This CDR3 comprises 13 residues. CDR3 sequence: CASSTTSGDTQYF. CDR3 bases: TGTGCCAGCAGTACGACTAGCGGAGATACGCAGTATTTT. Using reference TRBV5-4 and TRBJ2-3 for the parts outside the CDR3, the full variable domain is ETGVTQSPTHLIKTRGQQVTLRCSSQSGHNTVSWYQQALGQGPQFIFQYYREEENGRGNFPPRFSGLQFPNYSSELNVNALELDDSALYLCASSTTSGDTQYFGPGTRLTVL.

CDR3 coding DNA: TGTGCCAGCAGCGGACAGGGCGGCTTCCAAGAGACCCAGTACTTC. Protein product: CASSGQGGFQETQYF. The chain joins TRBV6-5 to TRBJ2-5, with 8 bases lining up with TRBD1. Germline V lookup: CDR1 MNHEY, CDR2 SVGAGI. CDR3 length equals 15 residues. J lost 1 base, V lost 6 bases, and 7 bases had no gene match.

The genes are TRBV29-1 and TRBJ1-2; 7 nucleotides agree with TRBD1. Germline CDR1 and CDR2: SQVTM and ANQGSEA. This CDR3 contains 13 residues. V lost 6 bases and J lost 1; bases outside the gene matches: 5. CDR3 sequence: CSVAGGFNYGYTF. In DNA, the CDR3 is TGCAGCGTCGCAGGGGGATTTAACTATGGCTACACCTTC. Drawing the rest from reference TRBV29-1 and TRBJ1-2, the complete variable domain is SAVISQKPSRDICQRGTSLTIQCQVDSQVTMMFWYRQQPGQSLTLIATANQGSEATYESGFVIDKFPISRPNLTFSTLTVSNMSPEDSSIYLCSVAGGFNYGYTFGSGTRLTVV.

This clone was observed a single time. The rearrangement links TRBV19 to TRBJ2-7; 8 bases agree with TRBD1. This CDR3 region has 14 residues. CDR1 and CDR2 from the germline V gene are LNHDA and SQIVND (reference sequence). V was pared by 7 bases and J by 3 bases, with 8 bases of the junction left unmatched. The CDR3 bases are TGTGCCAGTACCCCCCCGGACAGGGACTACGAGCAGTACTTC. Translation: CASTPPDRDYEQYF. The variable domain in full, with the rest retrieved from reference TRBV19 and TRBJ2-7, is DGGITQSPKYLFRKEGQNVTLSCEQNLNHDAMYWYRQDPGQGLRLIYYSQIVNDFQKGDIAEGYSVSREKKESFPLTVTSAQKNPTAFYLCASTPPDRDYEQYFGPGTRLTVT.

V and J are TRBV28 and TRBJ2-7; 7 bases line up with TRBD1. Germline CDR1 reads MDHEN; CDR2 reads SYDVKM. Unmatched junction bases numbered 19, after V lost 5 bases and J lost 0 bases. The CDR3 covers 19 residues. CDR3 residues: CASSLRQGGGFRSSYEQYF. The CDR3, as DNA: TGTGCCAGCAGTCTAAGACAGGGTGGGGGCTTCCGAAGCTCCTACGAGCAGTACTTC.